This TCR beta chain emerged from a study of T cell responses to AZD1222 COVID-19 vaccine. The protocol was immunoSEQ multiplex PCR, while the TCRdb copy is restricted to in-frame clones and leaves out a portion. Of approximately 94,000 clones in the sample, roughly 86% are singletons; the top ten hold under 4.5%. Study-wide points: White British donors predominated, females outnumbered males, and clonal diversity was possibly underestimated. Nearly half of spike-specific TCRs reportedly target unmutated variant regions.

On this clone: Its cognate antigen is unknown.

The CDR3 runs to 15 residues. V dropped 4 bases and J dropped 0 bases, with 14 bases sitting between them. Germline CDR1 SGDLS, CDR2 YYNGEE. The sequences come from peripheral blood, collected on day 0 of MenACWY control vaccination. V gene TRBV9 combines with J gene TRBJ2-7, with unresolved D. This TCR derives from an adult in good health. Here the CDR3 reads CASSPSPGSSYEQYF. CDR3 nucleotide sequence: TGTGCCAGCAGCCCATCCCCAGGTAGCTCCTACGAGCAGTACTTC.